This entry concerns a single T cell receptor (beta chain). Its antigen is still unknown. The data belong to a study of shared clonotypes between healthy human individuals. Overall study findings and caveats: On the whole, naive subsets had larger estimated richness than memory subsets had. When naive CD4 clonotypes were compared across a few donors, 4% to 6.5% were shared. Since donors were few, the genetic and exposure-history diversity represented was limited.

The germline V gene encodes CDR1 KGHSH and CDR2 LQKENI. The CDR3 consists of 17 residues. The J segment lost 5 bases and the V segment lost 6 bases, leaving 13 bases of the junction unmatched. As processed by the authors: In the immunoSEQ data, sequences were junction-only and lacked quality scores, so filtering differed. Some clones are missing from TCRdb's copy, which holds only in-frame ones; the method was immunoSEQ multiplex PCR. V and J calls and clone size follow that table, whereas D and trimming were derived from the DNA. The sample consists of about 1.5 million clones, approximately 98% of them appearing once.

The chain carries TRBV18 and TRBJ2-7, with 13 nucleotides matching TRBD2. The sequence derives from a young man in good health. Input material: naive CD4+ T cells sorted from blood. Stated subset: CD45RA+ positively selected. CDR3 coding DNA: TGTGCCAGCTCCCGCCGGACTAGCGGGAGTGGGGGCGACGAGCAGTACTTC. As protein: CASSRRTSGSGGDEQYF.